Each of the 6 T cell receptor beta chains below was sequenced from the same sample in a study of cytomegalovirus exposure and HLA in healthy donors. The PCR used 60 Vbeta and 13 Jbeta primers. The method was immunoSEQ multiplex PCR; TCRdb's version includes in-frame clones alone and lacks a portion of them. The sample includes 170,000 or so clones, about four fifths of them seen just once. The specimen was PBMCs. The receptor set was obtained from a woman between 50 and 59 years old in good health and CMV-seropositive.

The chain combines TRBV28 with TRBJ2-7; 8 nucleotides line up with TRBD1. CDR1 is MDHEN and CDR2 is SYDVKM in the germline V gene. The CDR3 is made up of 16 amino acids. V shed 6 bases and J 2 bases; nucleotides not matched to a gene: 12. The CDR3, as DNA: TGTGCCAGCAGGTCGAGACAGGGGAGGACGACCTACGAGCAGTACTTC. This encodes CASRSRQGRTTYEQYF.

V and J are TRBV5-6 and TRBJ1-2; D not resolved. The V gene's germline CDR1 is SGHDT and CDR2 YYEEEE. V lost 0 bases and J lost 6, with 12 bases in between. This CDR3 is built from 14 residues. The DNA of the CDR3 is TGTGCCAGCAGCTTGGGCCGCCGGGGTCATGGCTACACCTTC. Its translation: CASSLGRRGHGYTF. The variable domain in full, with the rest retrieved from reference TRBV5-6 and TRBJ1-2, is DAGVTQSPTHLIKTRGQQVTLRCSPKSGHDTVSWYQQALGQGPQFIFQYYEEEERQRGNFPDRFSGHQFPNYSSELNVNALLLGDSALYLCASSLGRRGHGYTFGSGTRLTVV.

The V gene is TRBV28, the J gene TRBJ1-3; possible D gene TRBD1, 5 bases. Germline V gene lookup returns CDR1 MDHEN and CDR2 SYDVKM. Between the trimmed V and J ends, which lost 5 bases and 6 bases, there was a span of 14 bases. CDR3 length: 14 amino acids. DNA for the CDR3: TGTGCCAGCAGTCACCCGGAGACAGTAAACACCATATATTTT. Translation: CASSHPETVNTIYF.

V is TRBV9 and J is TRBJ2-3; weak D call: TRBD1 (5 bases). Germline CDR1 reads SGDLS; CDR2 reads YYNGEE. The CDR3 has 14 residues. Trimming pared 2 bases from V and 1 base from J, leaving 8 bases between. CDR3 in DNA: TGTGCCAGCAGCGTGCAGGGTGGCACAGATACGCAGTATTTT. Translated: CASSVQGGTDTQYF.

Note on this clone: An end of the junction does not agree with germline; a read error may underlie this. V gene TRBV7-9 combines with J gene TRBJ2-1, with a possible D match to TRBD1 (5 bases). Germline lookup yields CDR1 SEHNR and CDR2 FQNEAQ (reference sequence). The CDR3 length is 13 residues. In DNA form, the CDR3 reads TGTTCCAGCAGCTTTAGACAGAACAATGAGCAGTTCTTC. Amino acid sequence: CSSSFRQNNEQFF. Complete variable domain (other parts from reference TRBV7-9 and TRBJ2-1): DTGVSQNPRHKITKRGQNVTFRCDPISEHNRLYWYRQTLGQGPEFLTYFQNEAQLEKSRLLSDRFSAERPKGSFSTLEIQRTEQGDSAMYLCSSSFRQNNEQFFGPGTRLTVL.

V and J are TRBV28 and TRBJ1-1, with TRBD1 matching 9 bases. The CDR3 is made up of 13 amino acids. Germline V gene lookup returns CDR1 MDHEN and CDR2 SYDVKM. V trimming: 6 bases; J trimming: 5 bases; junction bases outside the gene matches: 4. CDR3: CASRGQGWTEAFF. CDR3 DNA: TGTGCCAGCAGGGGACAGGGTTGGACTGAAGCTTTCTTT. Full variable domain (outside the CDR3, taken from reference TRBV28 and TRBJ1-1): DVKVTQSSRYLVKRTGEKVFLECVQDMDHENMFWYRQDPGLGLRLIYFSYDVKMKEKGDIPEGYSVSREKKERFSLILESASTNQTSMYLCASRGQGWTEAFFGQGTRLTVV.